One sample yielded the 8 T cell receptor beta chains listed below, sequenced in a study of regulatory T cells in long-lasting Graves disease. Relying on iRepertoire HTBI primers and Arm-PCR of CDR3 regions, the team built TCR beta libraries. TCRdb recomputed calls from the multiplex PCR reads with MiXCR, one row per CDR3 protein. The table includes 200,000 to 250,000 distinct CDR3 sequences, 20% detected once. The time point is: newly diagnosed GD, antithyroid drugs for less than 3 months. Isolated PBMC RNA provided the starting material for the TCR library. Sequencing was performed on peripheral blood mononuclear cells (PBMCs), taken at new diagnosis, from a patient treated with antithyroid drugs. These receptors were taken from a female donor with Graves disease.

This chain uses TRBV29-1 with TRBJ1-1; TRBD1 is a possible D gene (6 bases). Germline CDR1 SQVTM, CDR2 ANQGSEA. The V and J ends lost 4 bases and 5 bases respectively, with 14 bases between them. The CDR3 has 13 amino acids. The CDR3 is CSVGGGADTEAFF. For the CDR3, the DNA is TGCAGCGTTGGGGGGGGGGCTGATACTGAAGCTTTCTTT.

The table lists this clonotype with many counts. The rearrangement joins TRBV2 to TRBJ1-3; no clear D. The CDR3 is made up of 16 amino acids. V lost 9 bases and J lost 4, with 22 bases in between. The germline gives CDR1 SNHLY, CDR2 FYNNEI. CDR3 residues: CASASRVPGTGNTIYF. Written as DNA, the CDR3 is TGTGCCAGTGCATCCCGTGTCCCCGGTACAGGAAACACCATATATTTT. The whole variable domain, filled in from reference TRBV2 and TRBJ1-3, reads EPEVTQTPSHQVTQMGQEVILRCVPISNHLYFYWYRQILGQKVEFLVSFYNNEISEKSEIFDDQFSVERPDGSNFTLKIRSTKLEDSAMYFCASASRVPGTGNTIYFGEGSWLTVV.

This clonotype was seen ten or more times. In DNA form, the CDR3 reads TGCAGTGTCCCACTTGGTCACGGGGCGAACGTCTATGGCTACACCTTC. Protein product: CSVPLGHGANVYGYTF. The rearrangement uses TRBV20-1 and TRBJ1-2; possible D gene TRBD1, 5 bases. The CDR3 extends over 16 amino acids. V lost 7 bases to trimming and J lost 4 bases, with 25 bases between them. Germline CDR1 reads DFQATT; CDR2 reads SNEGSKA (reference sequence).

Many counts were recorded for this clonotype. J is TRBJ2-1 and V is TRBV18, with D possibly matching TRBD1 (5 bases). The CDR3 runs 16 residues. The germline V and J ends were trimmed by 0 bases and 3 bases, with 12 bases remaining between them. The germline V gene has CDR1 KGHSH and CDR2 LQKENI. CDR3: CASSPPQGTFYNEQFF. The CDR3 DNA is TGTGCCAGCTCACCACCGCAGGGTACCTTCTACAATGAGCAGTTCTTC.

The V and J genes are TRBV5-4 and TRBJ1-5; possible D gene TRBD1, 5 bases. The germline V gene encodes CDR1 SGHNT and CDR2 YYREEE (reference sequence). The CDR3 consists of 15 residues. Trimming took off 3 bases at V and 3 bases at J, with 13 bases between the two ends. The CDR3 spells CASSSGTASNQPQHF. The CDR3, as DNA: TGTGCCAGCAGCTCCGGGACCGCTTCCAATCAGCCCCAGCATTTT. The entire variable domain, with the rest obtained from reference TRBV5-4 and TRBJ1-5, is as follows: ETGVTQSPTHLIKTRGQQVTLRCSSQSGHNTVSWYQQALGQGPQFIFQYYREEENGRGNFPPRFSGLQFPNYSSELNVNALELDDSALYLCASSSGTASNQPQHFGDGTRLSIL.

This clonotype came up many times. CDR3 loop: CAISEGVGETQYF. The DNA for the CDR3 is TGTGCCATCAGTGAGGGTGTTGGAGAGACCCAGTACTTC. This sequence joins TRBV10-3 and TRBJ2-5; no clear D. The V gene lost 2 bases and the J gene lost 4 bases, with 8 bases spanning the gap. CDR1 and CDR2 (germline): ENHRY, SYGVKD. The CDR3 has 13 residues.

This clonotype was picked up many times. The chain couples TRBV5-5 to TRBJ1-5; D remains ambiguous. CDR3 size: 15 residues. The germline V gene has CDR1 SGHKS and CDR2 YYEKEE (reference sequence). V was shortened by 4 bases and J by 3 bases, with 14 bases between the two germline ends. As DNA, the CDR3 is TGTGCCAGCAGCCATTTAGGAGCTATCAATCAGCCCCAGCATTTT. As protein: CASSHLGAINQPQHF.

Ten or more counts support this clonotype. The chain combines TRBV19 with TRBJ2-2; TRBD2 might be the D (7 bases). Per germline, CDR1 LNHDA and CDR2 SQIVND (reference sequence). The CDR3 is made up of 16 amino acids. Trimming removed 10 bases at V and 6 bases at J, with 24 bases between. In DNA form, the CDR3 reads TGTGCCACCTCGCAAGGGGGGGTGAAGCGATCCGGGGAGCTGTTTTTT. Protein product: CATSQGGVKRSGELFF.